This T cell receptor beta chain is from a study of OX40 agonist ivuxolimab in advanced cancers. Study at large: Given to patients was ivuxolimab, an agonistic anti-OX40 (CD134) antibody.

Clones were read by immunoSEQ multiplex PCR, and TCRdb kept only the in-frame ones, dropping some. The data contain 43,000 or so clones, 86% of them singletons. Patients who had autoimmune disease history or got systemic immunosuppression were left out. The CDR3 is 16 residues long. J lost 7 bases, V lost 4 bases, and 14 bases had no gene match. This clonotype was obtained from an adult with an advanced solid tumor such as melanoma, head and neck, liver or kidney cancer. J is TRBJ2-7 and V is TRBV6-7, with 9 bases lining up with TRBD2. TRBV6-7 is recorded as an ORF, its role being uncertain. The sequenced sample was CD4+ or CD8+ T cells sorted from blood, obtained in a trial of the OX40 agonist ivuxolimab. CDR3 in amino acids: CASSCSEAGREGEQYF. CDR3 DNA: TGTGCCAGCAGTTGCTCAGAAGCGGGGCGGGAGGGGGAGCAGTACTTC.